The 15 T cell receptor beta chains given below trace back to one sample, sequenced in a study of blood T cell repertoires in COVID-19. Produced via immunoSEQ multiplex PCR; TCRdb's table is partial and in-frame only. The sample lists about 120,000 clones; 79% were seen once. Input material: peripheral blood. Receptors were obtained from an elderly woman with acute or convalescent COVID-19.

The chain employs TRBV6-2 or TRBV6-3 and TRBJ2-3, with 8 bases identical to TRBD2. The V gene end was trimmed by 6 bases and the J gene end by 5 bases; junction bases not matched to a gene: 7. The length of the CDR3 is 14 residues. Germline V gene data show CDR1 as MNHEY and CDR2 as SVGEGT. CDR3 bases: TGTGCCAGCAGCCGAGGACTAGCTATAGATACGCAGTATTTT. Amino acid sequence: CASSRGLAIDTQYF.

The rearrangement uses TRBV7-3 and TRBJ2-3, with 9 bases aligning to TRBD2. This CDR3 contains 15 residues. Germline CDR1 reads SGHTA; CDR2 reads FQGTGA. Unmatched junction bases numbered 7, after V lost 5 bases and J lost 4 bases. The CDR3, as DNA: TGTGCCAGCAGCACGGGACTAGCAGTGGCAGATACGCAGTATTTT. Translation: CASSTGLAVADTQYF.

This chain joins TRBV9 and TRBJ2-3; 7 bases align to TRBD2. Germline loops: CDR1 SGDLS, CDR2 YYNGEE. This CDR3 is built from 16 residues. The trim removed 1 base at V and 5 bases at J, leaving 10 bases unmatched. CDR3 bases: TGTGCCAGCAGCGTATCTCAGCGGGGAAGGGGAGATACGCAGTATTTT. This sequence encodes CASSVSQRGRGDTQYF.

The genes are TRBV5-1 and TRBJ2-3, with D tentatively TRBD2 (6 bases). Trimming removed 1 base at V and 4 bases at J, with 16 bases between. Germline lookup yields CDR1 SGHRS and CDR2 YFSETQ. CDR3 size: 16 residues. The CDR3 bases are TGCGCCAGCAGCTTGTCTCCAGGAGGGTTGGCAGATACGCAGTATTTT. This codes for CASSLSPGGLADTQYF.

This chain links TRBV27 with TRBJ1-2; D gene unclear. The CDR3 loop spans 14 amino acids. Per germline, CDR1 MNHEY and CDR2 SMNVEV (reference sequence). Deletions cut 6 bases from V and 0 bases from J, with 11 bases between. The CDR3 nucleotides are TGTGCCAGCAGCCGTACCATAGCTAACTATGGCTACACCTTC. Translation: CASSRTIANYGYTF.

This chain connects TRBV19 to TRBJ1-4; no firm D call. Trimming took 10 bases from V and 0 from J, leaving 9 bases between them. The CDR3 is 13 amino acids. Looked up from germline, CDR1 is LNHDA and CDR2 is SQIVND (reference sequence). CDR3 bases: TGTGCCACAGGAGGTACAACTAATGAAAAACTGTTTTTT. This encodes CATGGTTNEKLFF.

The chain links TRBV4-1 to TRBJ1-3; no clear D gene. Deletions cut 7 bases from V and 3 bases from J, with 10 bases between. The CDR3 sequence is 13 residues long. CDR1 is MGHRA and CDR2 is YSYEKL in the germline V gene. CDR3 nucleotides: TGCGCCAGCACCCTCGCGGGTGGAAACACCATATATTTT. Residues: CASTLAGGNTIYF.

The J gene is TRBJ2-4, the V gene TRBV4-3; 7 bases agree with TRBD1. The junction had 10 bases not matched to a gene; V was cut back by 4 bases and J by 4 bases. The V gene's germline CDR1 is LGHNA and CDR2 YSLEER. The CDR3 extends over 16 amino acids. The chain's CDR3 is CASSRSTGALKNIQYF. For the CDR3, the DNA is TGCGCCAGCAGCCGCTCCACAGGGGCCCTAAAAAACATTCAGTACTTC.

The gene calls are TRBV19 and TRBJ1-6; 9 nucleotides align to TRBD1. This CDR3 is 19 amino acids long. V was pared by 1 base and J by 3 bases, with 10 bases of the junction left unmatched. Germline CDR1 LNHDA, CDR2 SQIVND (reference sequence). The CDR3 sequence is CASSIAPWTGVDYNSPLHF. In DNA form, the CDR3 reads TGTGCCAGTAGTATAGCCCCTTGGACAGGGGTGGACTATAATTCACCCCTCCACTTT. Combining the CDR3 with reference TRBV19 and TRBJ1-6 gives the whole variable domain DGGITQSPKYLFRKEGQNVTLSCEQNLNHDAMYWYRQDPGQGLRLIYYSQIVNDFQKGDIAEGYSVSREKKESFPLTVTSAQKNPTAFYLCASSIAPWTGVDYNSPLHFGNGTRLTVT.

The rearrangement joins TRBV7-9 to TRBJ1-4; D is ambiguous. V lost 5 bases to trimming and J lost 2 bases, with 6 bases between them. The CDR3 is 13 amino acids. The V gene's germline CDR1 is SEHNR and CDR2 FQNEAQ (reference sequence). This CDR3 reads CASSRGTNEKLFF. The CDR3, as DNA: TGTGCCAGCAGCCGGGGTACTAATGAAAAACTGTTTTTT. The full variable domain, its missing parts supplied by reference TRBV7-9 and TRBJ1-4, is DTGVSQNPRHKITKRGQNVTFRCDPISEHNRLYWYRQTLGQGPEFLTYFQNEAQLEKSRLLSDRFSAERPKGSFSTLEIQRTEQGDSAMYLCASSRGTNEKLFFGSGTQLSVL.

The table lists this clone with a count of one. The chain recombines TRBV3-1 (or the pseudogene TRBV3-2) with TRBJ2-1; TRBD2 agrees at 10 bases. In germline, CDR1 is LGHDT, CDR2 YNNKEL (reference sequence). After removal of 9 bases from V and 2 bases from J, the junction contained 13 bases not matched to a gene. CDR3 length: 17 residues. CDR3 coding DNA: TGTGCCAGTAAACTAGCGGGAAAGGGGGAGACCTACAATGAGCAGTTCTTC. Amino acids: CASKLAGKGETYNEQFF.

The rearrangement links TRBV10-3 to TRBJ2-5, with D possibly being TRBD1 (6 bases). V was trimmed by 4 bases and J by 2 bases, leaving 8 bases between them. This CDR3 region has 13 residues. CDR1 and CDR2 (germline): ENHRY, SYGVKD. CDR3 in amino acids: CAISGTEQETQYF. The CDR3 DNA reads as TGTGCCATCAGTGGGACAGAACAAGAGACCCAGTACTTC.

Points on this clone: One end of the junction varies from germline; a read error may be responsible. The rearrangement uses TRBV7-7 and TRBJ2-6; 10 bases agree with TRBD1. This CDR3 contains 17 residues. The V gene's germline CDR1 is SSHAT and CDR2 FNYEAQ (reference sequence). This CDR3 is CASSPRTGGSGANVLTF. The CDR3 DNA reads TGTGCTAGCAGCCCCCGGACAGGGGGCTCTGGGGCCAACGTCCTGACTTTC. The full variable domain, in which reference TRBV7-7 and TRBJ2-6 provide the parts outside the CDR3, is GAGVSQSPRYKVTKRGQDVTLRCDPISSHATLYWYQQALGQGPEFLTYFNYEAQPDKSGLPSDRFSAERPEGSISTLTIQRTEQRDSAMYRCASSPRTGGSGANVLTFGAGSRLTVL.

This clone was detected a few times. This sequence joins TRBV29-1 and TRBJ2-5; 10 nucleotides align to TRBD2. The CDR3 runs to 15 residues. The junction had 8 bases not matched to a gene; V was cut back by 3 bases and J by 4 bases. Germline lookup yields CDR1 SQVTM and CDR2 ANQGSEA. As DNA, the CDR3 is TGCAGCGTTGAGGGAGCGGGAGGGCCGGGAGAGACCCAGTACTTC. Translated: CSVEGAGGPGETQYF.

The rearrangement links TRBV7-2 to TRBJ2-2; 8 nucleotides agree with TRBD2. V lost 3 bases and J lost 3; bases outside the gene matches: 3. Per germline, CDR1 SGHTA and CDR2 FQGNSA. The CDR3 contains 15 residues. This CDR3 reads CASSFTSGHTGELFF. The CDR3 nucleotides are TGTGCCAGCAGCTTTACTAGCGGCCACACCGGGGAGCTGTTTTTT.